The clone carrying this T cell receptor (beta chain) was seen just once. Its antigen is unknown. The data belong to a study of T cell responses to AZD1222 COVID-19 vaccine. Study-level findings and limits: Recipients of two AZD1222 doses showed rising Spike-specific TCR breadth and depth.

The length of the CDR3 is 15 residues. In germline, CDR1 is KGHDR, CDR2 SFDVKD. V was trimmed by 10 bases and J by 0 bases, leaving 15 bases between them. Assay used: immunoSEQ multiplex PCR; TCRdb lists only in-frame clones, some missing. The repertoire consists of 90,000 to 130,000 clones, with roughly nine tenths occurring once and the leading ten covering around 3.3%. The clonotype was recovered from an adult in good health. Material: peripheral blood, obtained on day 0 of MenACWY control vaccination. The genes are TRBV24-1 and TRBJ1-3; D unresolved. The CDR3, as DNA: TGTGCCACTGAAAAGCTCCGTTACTCTGGAAACACCATATATTTT. Its translation is CATEKLRYSGNTIYF.